Sequencing of this T cell receptor beta chain was carried out in a study of breast tumors, draining lymph nodes, adjacent tissues. Of note for this clonotype: The antigen is unknown. Compared with germline, one end of the junction differs, possibly owing to a read error.

In TCRdb, the multiplex PCR reads were re-called with MiXCR into one record per CDR3 protein. There are about 150,000 distinct CDR3 sequences in the sample; about 30% occur only once, and roughly 2.2% lies in the top ten. Breast cancer patients provided tissue from their axillary draining lymph nodes. Germline lookup yields CDR1 KGHDR and CDR2 SFDVKD. This CDR3 is 13 amino acids long. Study conclusions and caveats: Luminal-like breast cancer showed significantly higher tumor–nontumor repertoire similarity than basal-like. The data were judged consistent with most tumor T cells coming from lymph node and expanding in tumor. Tumors had less TCR diversity than lymph nodes, more than nontumor tissue. Tumor T cell lymph node origin was a supported hypothesis, not proven.

The chain carries TRBV24-1 and TRBJ2-1, with D possibly TRBD1 on 5 matching bases. The source is a female donor with breast cancer. Some clones in this sample may be carry-over from other donors' samples. The source material was axillary lymph node tissue. The CDR3 here is CAASDWTHNEQFF. The CDR3 DNA reads as TGTGCCGCCAGTGACTGGACACACAATGAGCAGTTCTTC.